In this sample, the clone carrying this T cell receptor (beta chain) turned up once. Losses at the gene ends were 0 bases for V and 5 bases for J; bases not matched to a gene: 5. The CDR3 spans 16 residues. Germline lookup yields CDR1 SGHRS and CDR2 YFSETQ. This entry comes from a study of blood T cell repertoires in COVID-19. Study overall: Sources were T cells, B-cell-depleted T cells, or PBMCs; the material itself was cDNA or gDNA.

Authors' processing steps: Reference gene primer amplification gave nucleated cell count estimates. Measured with immunoSEQ multiplex PCR; TCRdb has only the in-frame clones, and not every one. D and trimming come from the DNA, and the V and J calls and clone size come from that table. The data contain around 220,000 clones, more than 75% of them singletons. The chain carries TRBV5-1 and TRBJ1-6; 7 bases agree with TRBD1. This sequence was found in a man in his forties or fifties with acute or convalescent COVID-19. Material: peripheral blood. CDR3 protein: CASSLGTTGNNSPLHF. CDR3 nucleotides: TGCGCCAGCAGCTTGGGGACGACAGGGAATAATTCACCCCTCCACTTT.